This TCR beta chain was captured by sequencing in a study of vaccination and CD4 T cells after COVID-19. The treatment is: roughly 11-day PBMC culture with coronavirus spike peptide pools or control peptides (ViraFEST assay). First, ViraFEST expanded antigen-specific T cells with peptide pools, and next it sequenced the TCRs. Sequencing of cultured CD4+ T cell DNA used the Oncomine TCR Beta short-read assay. TCRdb passed the PCR reads through MiXCR, listing each CDR3 protein once. Of some 20,000 distinct CDR3 sequences listed, around 50% are singletons. Looked up from germline, CDR1 is DFQATT and CDR2 is SNEGSKA (reference sequence). Trimming shortened V by 3 bases and J by 4 bases, and 16 bases separated the two germline ends. The CDR3 sequence is 15 residues long. Worth noting for this clonotype: Its target is unknown.

Findings and caveats of the study: Convalescent patients had a median about 90% of post-vaccine SARS-CoV-2-reactive clones that were detected only after vaccination, not before it. Spike mono-reactivity was found in 304 of the 307 vaccine-specific clones identified in convalescent patients.

The specimen sequenced was CD4+ T cells from blood, cultured in vitro. The TCR originated in a human donor who had recovered from COVID-19. This chain connects TRBV20-1 to TRBJ1-5, with D perhaps matching TRBD1 (6 bases). The CDR3, as DNA: TGCAGTGCTAGTGCTCCGACAGGAGTTAATCAGCCCCAGCATTTT. It specifies CSASAPTGVNQPQHF.